This T cell receptor (beta chain) was found in a study of spatial heterogeneity in lung cancer. On the study more broadly: Sequenced were any available follow-up PBMC samples, which had been obtained a median of approximately two years after resection.

The CDR3 is 11 residues long. In germline, CDR1 is MNHNS, CDR2 SASEGT. With 8 bases removed from V and 6 bases from J, the gap between germline ends came to 11 bases. TCRdb redid the calling of the 5' RACE reads with MiXCR, one entry per CDR3 protein. The sample carries 100,000 to 120,000 distinct CDR3 sequences, 9.5% to 14% recorded once. The sample's time point: blood at routine non-recurrence follow-up after resection. This clonotype originated in a female donor with early-stage non-small cell lung cancer. This chain connects TRBV6-1 to TRBJ2-7; D ambiguous. Material: PBMCs, obtained at follow-up. CDR3 bases: TGTGCCAGCTCAGAGGTAGCCGAGCAGTACTTC. Amino acid sequence: CASSEVAEQYF.